This TCR beta chain was obtained from a study of T-cell reconstitution after alpha-beta-depleted transplantation in children. Overall study findings and caveats: Counts and diversity of T cells one year after transplant came mostly from newly produced T cells. Surviving recipient T cells and thymic progenitors accounted for the high day-60 TCRbeta diversity observed in some patients. Where alpha-beta T cells came from about two months after transplant was reportedly several hundred expanded graft clones.

Unique molecular identifiers were used in preparing the TCRbeta library. MiXCR, run by TCRdb on the PCR reads, gives a single entry per CDR3 protein. Of about a million distinct CDR3 sequences listed, roughly 29% were seen once; the top ten hold 28%. CDR1 is SGHDT and CDR2 is YYEEEE in the germline V gene. The CDR3 has 13 residues. V shed 2 bases and J shed 7 bases, with 10 bases lying between them. Comments on this clonotype: Its antigen is still unknown.

The source is a boy under two years old who had a stem cell transplant for SCID, so the T cells may come from the graft donor. The chain joins TRBV5-6 to TRBJ2-4, with D perhaps TRBD1 (5 bases). The sample consisted of PBMCs, mostly from graft donor cells, taken 360 days after TCRalphabeta/CD19-depleted stem cell transplant. Here the CDR3 DNA reads TGTGCCAGCAGCTTCGCCAGGGCGAACATTCAGTACTTC. It is translated as CASSFARANIQYF. Using reference TRBV5-6 and TRBJ2-4 for the parts outside the CDR3, the full variable domain is DAGVTQSPTHLIKTRGQQVTLRCSPKSGHDTVSWYQQALGQGPQFIFQYYEEEERQRGNFPDRFSGHQFPNYSSELNVNALLLGDSALYLCASSFARANIQYFGAGTRLSVL.